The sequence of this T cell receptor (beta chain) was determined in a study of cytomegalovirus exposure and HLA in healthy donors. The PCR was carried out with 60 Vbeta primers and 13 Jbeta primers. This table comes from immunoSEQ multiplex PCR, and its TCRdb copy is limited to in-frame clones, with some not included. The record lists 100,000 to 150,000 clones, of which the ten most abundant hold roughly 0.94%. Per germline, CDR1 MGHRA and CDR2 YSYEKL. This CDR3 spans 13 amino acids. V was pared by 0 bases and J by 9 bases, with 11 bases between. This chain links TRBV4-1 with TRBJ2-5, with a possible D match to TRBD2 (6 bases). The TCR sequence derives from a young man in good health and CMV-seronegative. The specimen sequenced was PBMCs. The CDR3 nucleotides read TGCGCCAGCAGCCAAGAACCCCGCGGGGCCCAGTACTTC. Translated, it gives CASSQEPRGAQYF.